The following is a T cell receptor (beta chain) sequence with its context. Antigen: not known. The germline V gene has CDR1 MNHEY and CDR2 SMNVEV (reference sequence). This CDR3 is built from 15 residues. V trimming: 3 bases; J trimming: 1 base; junction bases outside the gene matches: 4. The sample belongs to a study of long-term antiretroviral therapy in people with HIV. Findings and limits, study-wide: Dominant in the repertoire at all time points were clones expanded before ART. It was observed that HIV repertoires exhibited narrower CDR3 length ranges than controls.

Researchers ran immunoSEQ v3.0 at survey level. Sequencing aimed at roughly 40,000-55,000 T-cell genomes per sample. The table came from immunoSEQ multiplex PCR; TCRdb's copy has only in-frame clones and leaves some out. The sample lists about 22,000 clones, about 88% seen once, with just under 6.5% in the top ten. J is TRBJ1-2 and V is TRBV27; 8 bases are a match to TRBD1. Specimen: unsorted PBMCs, collected 0.6 years after starting antiretroviral therapy. The sequence came from a man aged 55 to 70 with HIV. CDR3 amino acids: CASSLLGTGNYGYTF. CDR3 sequence (DNA): TGTGCCAGCAGTTTGCTTGGGACAGGTAACTATGGCTACACCTTC.